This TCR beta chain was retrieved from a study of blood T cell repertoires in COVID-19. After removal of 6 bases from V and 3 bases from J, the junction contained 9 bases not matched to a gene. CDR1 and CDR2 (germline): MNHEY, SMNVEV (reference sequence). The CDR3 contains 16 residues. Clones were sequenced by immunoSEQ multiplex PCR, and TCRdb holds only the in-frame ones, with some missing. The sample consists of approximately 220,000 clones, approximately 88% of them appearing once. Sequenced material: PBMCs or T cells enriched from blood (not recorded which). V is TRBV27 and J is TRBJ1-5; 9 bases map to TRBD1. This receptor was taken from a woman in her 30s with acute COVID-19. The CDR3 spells CASSPSQGASNQPQHF. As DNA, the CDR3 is TGTGCCAGCAGCCCGTCACAGGGGGCTTCCAATCAGCCCCAGCATTTT.